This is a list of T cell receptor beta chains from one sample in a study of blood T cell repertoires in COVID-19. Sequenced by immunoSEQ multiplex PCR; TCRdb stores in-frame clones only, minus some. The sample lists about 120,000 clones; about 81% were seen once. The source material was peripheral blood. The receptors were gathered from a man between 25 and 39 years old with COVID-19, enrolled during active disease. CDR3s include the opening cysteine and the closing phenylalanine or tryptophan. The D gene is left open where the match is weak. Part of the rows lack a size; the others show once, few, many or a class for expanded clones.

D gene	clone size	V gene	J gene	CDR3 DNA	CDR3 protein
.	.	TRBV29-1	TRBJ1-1	TGCAGCGTTGGCCCATCGGGTACTGAAGCTTTCTTT	CSVGPSGTEAFF
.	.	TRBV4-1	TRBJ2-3	TGCGCCAGCAGCCAAGCGACCGGGACAAGAGACACAGATACGCAGTATTTT	CASSQATGTRDTDTQYF
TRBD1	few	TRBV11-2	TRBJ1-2	TGTGCCAGCAGCGGGACAGGGAGGAGGTATGGCTACACCTTC	CASSGTGRRYGYTF
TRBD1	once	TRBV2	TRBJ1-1	TGTGCCAGCAGTGAAGTAGGACAGGCTTTGAACACTGAAGCTTTCTTT	CASSEVGQALNTEAFF
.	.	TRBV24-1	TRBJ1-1	TGTGCCACCAGTGATTCAAGTGTCGGGAACACTGAAGCTTTCTTT	CATSDSSVGNTEAFF
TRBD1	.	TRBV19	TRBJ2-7	TGTGCCAGTAGTGACCTCGGGGGACAGGGCGAGCAGTACTTC	CASSDLGGQGEQYF
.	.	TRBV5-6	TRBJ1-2	TGTGCCAGCAGCCCACGTACGATCGGACTCTATGGCTACACCTTC	CASSPRTIGLYGYTF
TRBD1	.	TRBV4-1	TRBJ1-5	TGCGCCAGCAGCCAAGATGGGCAGGGGGTTCAGCCCCAGCATTTT	CASSQDGQGVQPQHF
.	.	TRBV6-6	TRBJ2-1	TGTGCCAGCTCCCTAAGGGGGGGGTTGAGTGAGCAGTTCTTC	CASSLRGGLSEQFF
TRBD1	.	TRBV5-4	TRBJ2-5	TGTGCCAGCAGCTGGGACAGGGAAGAGACCCAGTACTTC	CASSWDREETQYF
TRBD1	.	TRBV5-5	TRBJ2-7	TGTGCCAGCAGCTCCCGGACAGGATCACCCTTTACCTACGAGCAGTACTTC	CASSSRTGSPFTYEQYF
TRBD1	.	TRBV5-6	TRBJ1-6	TGTGCCAGCAGCTTGGGGCAGGGGGCGGACCCCTCACCCCTCCACTTT	CASSLGQGADPSPLHF
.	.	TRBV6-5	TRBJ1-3	TGTGCCAGCCTTCCCTCGGGGACTGGAAACACCATATATTTT	CASLPSGTGNTIYF
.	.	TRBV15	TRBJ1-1	TGTGCCACCAGCAGAGGAAGGCAGGGCCCGAACACTGAAGCTTTCTTT	CATSRGRQGPNTEAFF
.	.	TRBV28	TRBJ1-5	TGTGCCAGCAGTTTTGAGGTTTTACAGCCCCAGCATTTT	CASSFEVLQPQHF
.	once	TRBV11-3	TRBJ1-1	TGTGCCAGCAGCCCCGGGACACCCGAAGCTTTCTTT	CASSPGTPEAFF
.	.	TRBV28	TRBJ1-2	TGTGCCAGCGCTGGCAGCGGCCTCTATGGCTACACCTTC	CASAGSGLYGYTF
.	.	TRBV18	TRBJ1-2	TGTGCCAGCTCACCGTCGACAGAGTACTATGGCTACACCTTC	CASSPSTEYYGYTF
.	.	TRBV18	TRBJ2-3	TGTGCCAGCTCACCACCGGAGGGATCCTACACAGATACGCAGTATTTT	CASSPPEGSYTDTQYF
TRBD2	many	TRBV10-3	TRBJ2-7	TGTGCCATCAGTGGGTCAGGGTATGGGCTAGCGGGAGGCGGCGAGCAGTACTTC	CAISGSGYGLAGGGEQYF
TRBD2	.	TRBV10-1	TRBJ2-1	TGCGCCAGCAGCCCCAGAACTAGCGGTTTGTACAATGAGCAGTTCTTC	CASSPRTSGLYNEQFF
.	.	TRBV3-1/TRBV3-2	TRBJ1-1	TGTGCCAGCAGCCATCAGCTAGAAGCAGGGATCGAAGGGACTGAAGCTTTCTTT	CASSHQLEAGIEGTEAFF
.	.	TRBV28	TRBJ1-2	TGTGCCAGCAGTCCAGGACTCAAATCTGGCTACACCTTC	CASSPGLKSGYTF
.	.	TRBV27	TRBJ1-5	TGTGCCAGCAGTCCCCTCGGAGAGGGAGTAAGCAATCAGCCCCAGCATTTT	CASSPLGEGVSNQPQHF
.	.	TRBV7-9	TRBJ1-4	TGTGCCAGCAGCTTAAATTGGGACTCAGGAAAACTGTTTTTT	CASSLNWDSGKLFF
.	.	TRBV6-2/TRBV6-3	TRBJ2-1	TGTGCCAGCAGTTACAAGCGGTTGTCCTCCTACAATGAGCAGTTCTTC	CASSYKRLSSYNEQFF
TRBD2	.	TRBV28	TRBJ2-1	TGTGCCAGCAGTTTGGCGACTAGCGGGAGTCGCTACAATGAGCAGTTCTTC	CASSLATSGSRYNEQFF
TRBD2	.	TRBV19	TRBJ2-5	TGTGCCAGTAGTATGACTAGCGTGGGAGAGACCCAGTACTTC	CASSMTSVGETQYF
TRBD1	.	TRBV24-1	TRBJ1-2	TGTGCCACCCTGGGACAGGGGCAAGGCTACACCTTC	CATLGQGQGYTF
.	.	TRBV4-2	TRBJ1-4	TGTGCCAGCAGGCAACAGGGAGGGACTGAAAAACTGTTTTTT	CASRQQGGTEKLFF